The 16 T cell receptor beta chains listed next were all sequenced from one sample in a study of post-analysis software for immune sequencing data. The study's findings and limits: In patients, TRBV5-6, TRBV5-1 and TRBV20-1 belonged to five TRBV segments found more frequently than in controls.

The authors incorporated unique molecular identifiers into the TCR beta cDNA libraries. TCRdb re-derived calls from the PCR reads in MiXCR, one entry per CDR3 protein. The sample lists hundreds of thousands of distinct CDR3 sequences, approximately 57% occurring once. These receptors' antigens are unknown. Sequences were obtained from blood. The receptor set was obtained from a girl aged 10-17 years with multiple sclerosis.

This CDR3 is CASSFPVYRGGGYTF. In DNA form, the CDR3 reads TGTGCCAGCAGCTTCCCAGTATACAGGGGAGGTGGCTACACCTTC. The chain recombines TRBV5-6 with TRBJ1-2; 7 bases fit TRBD1. Germline V gene sequence: CDR1 SGHDT, CDR2 YYEEEE. The trim removed 2 bases at V and 7 bases at J, leaving 11 bases unmatched. The CDR3 is 15 amino acids.

This clonotype was observed a handful of times. The V call is TRBV15, the J call TRBJ2-3; D may be TRBD2 (5 bases). From germline, CDR1 is LNHNV and CDR2 YYDKDF (reference sequence). With 4 bases removed from V and 0 bases from J, the gap between germline ends came to 8 bases. The CDR3 has 14 amino acids. The CDR3 protein is CATSKGDSTDTQYF. The CDR3 bases are TGTGCCACCAGCAAGGGAGACAGCACAGATACGCAGTATTTT.

V and J are TRBV20-1 and TRBJ2-5; 7 nucleotides line up with TRBD1. The V and J ends lost 1 base and 4 bases, in that order; junction bases with no gene match: 6. CDR3 length: 14 amino acids. Germline V CDR1 and CDR2: DFQATT, SNEGSKA (reference sequence). CDR3 coding DNA: TGCAGTGCTAGAGTGAGGACAGGAGGAGAGACCCAGTACTTC. Translation: CSARVRTGGETQYF.

The gene calls are TRBV5-1 and TRBJ2-1; D ambiguous. The CDR3 contains 14 residues. Trimming cost V 3 bases and J 5 bases, with 12 bases left between them. The V gene's germline CDR1 is SGHRS and CDR2 YFSETQ. CDR3 sequence: CASSSGPVHNEQFF. In nucleotides, the CDR3 is TGCGCCAGCAGCTCAGGTCCAGTACACAATGAGCAGTTCTTC.

The V gene is TRBV7-2, the J gene TRBJ1-4; no definite D call. Germline values: CDR1 SGHTA, CDR2 FQGNSA. The CDR3 totals 14 residues. The V and J ends lost 2 bases and 5 bases respectively, with 9 bases between them. The CDR3 nucleotides read TGTGCCAGCAGCTTAAGGGTCGGGAATGAAAAACTGTTTTTT. It specifies CASSLRVGNEKLFF.

This clonotype has just a few counts. The V call is TRBV2, the J call TRBJ1-6, with D possibly matching TRBD1 (6 bases). CDR3 length: 15 amino acids. V was clipped by 6 bases and J by 7 bases, with 16 bases between them. The V gene's germline CDR1 is SNHLY and CDR2 FYNNEI. The CDR3 DNA follows: TGTGCCAGCAGCCAGGAGGACAGCGGGAATTCACCCCTCCACTTT. Translating it yields CASSQEDSGNSPLHF.

The chain recombines TRBV4-2 with TRBJ2-3, with D tentatively TRBD2 (6 bases). V lost 1 base, J lost 5 bases, and 10 bases lay in between. Germline V lookup: CDR1 LGHNA, CDR2 YNFKEQ. The CDR3 covers 14 residues. Here the CDR3 DNA reads TGTGCCAGCAGCCAAGGTCCTAGCGAAGATACGCAGTATTTT. Translating it yields CASSQGPSEDTQYF.

This clonotype appeared a few times. The rearrangement joins TRBV29-1 to TRBJ2-3; 11 nucleotides align to TRBD2. Germline values: CDR1 SQVTM, CDR2 ANQGSEA. The CDR3 is 14 amino acids. Unmatched junction bases numbered 5, after V lost 4 bases and J lost 5 bases. In DNA, the CDR3 is TGCAGCGTTGTAGCTAGCGGGGGGAGAGATACGCAGTATTTT. Encoded protein: CSVVASGGRDTQYF.

The chain has TRBV4-1 and TRBJ2-3; 7 bases map to TRBD2. The CDR3 totals 15 residues. CDR1 MGHRA and CDR2 YSYEKL come from the germline V gene. The V and J ends lost 4 bases and 2 bases, in that order; junction bases with no gene match: 6. As DNA, the CDR3 is TGCGCCAGCAGCCCGAGCGGGATGTACACAGATACGCAGTATTTT. This gives the protein CASSPSGMYTDTQYF.

The V and J genes are TRBV7-9 and TRBJ1-2, with 7 positions matching TRBD1. The CDR3 contains 16 residues. Trimming removed 1 base from V and 5 bases from J; junction bases left unmatched: 10. Germline V gives CDR1 SEHNR, CDR2 FQNEAQ (reference sequence). The CDR3 bases are TGTGCCAGCAGCTTAGGAGCGACAGGGAGCTTGTATGGCTACACCTTC. This sequence encodes CASSLGATGSLYGYTF.

The chain carries TRBV20-1 and TRBJ2-5, with a possible D match to TRBD1 (5 bases). Germline values: CDR1 DFQATT, CDR2 SNEGSKA (reference sequence). V was cut by 1 base and J by 2 bases, with 8 bases left in between. There are 13 residues in the CDR3. CDR3 residues: CSARAQGQETQYF. As DNA, the CDR3 is TGCAGTGCTAGAGCTCAGGGACAAGAGACCCAGTACTTC.

The chain joins TRBV11-2 to TRBJ2-5; 9 positions agree with TRBD2. Germline CDR1 and CDR2: SGHAT and FQNNGV. J gave up 5 bases and V 0 bases, and 7 bases lay outside the gene matches. CDR3 length: 16 amino acids. Here the CDR3 DNA reads TGTGCCAGCAGCTTAGATTTGCGGGGGGGCGGTGAGACCCAGTACTTC. Translated: CASSLDLRGGGETQYF.

CDR3 sequence: CASRPRTGTGNSEQYF. The CDR3 coding sequence is TGTGCCAGCAGGCCCAGAACCGGGACAGGGAACTCCGAGCAGTACTTC. The rearrangement joins TRBV12-3 or TRBV12-4 to TRBJ2-7; 9 bases are shared with TRBD1. The CDR3 extends over 16 amino acids. V lost 6 bases, J lost 6 bases, and 15 bases stayed unmatched.

The genes are TRBV6-1 and TRBJ2-1, with D perhaps TRBD2 (6 bases). Trimming stripped 3 bases from V and 9 bases from J, with 12 bases between. CDR3 length equals 13 residues. In germline, CDR1 is MNHNS, CDR2 SASEGT. The CDR3 DNA reads TGTGCCAGCAGTGACCTAAGGGGAGGTGAGCAGTTCTTC. Translating it yields CASSDLRGGEQFF.

In this sample, this clonotype turned up once. The chain carries TRBV7-2 and TRBJ1-4; 7 positions match TRBD1. CDR3 size: 17 residues. Germline loops: CDR1 SGHTA, CDR2 FQGNSA. Losses at the gene ends were 0 bases for V and 13 bases for J; bases not matched to a gene: 17. The CDR3 DNA follows: TGTGCCAGCAGCTTAGCCGGTTCGACAGGGTCACACCGTGGACTGTTTTTT. It codes for CASSLAGSTGSHRGLFF.

This clonotype was observed a handful of times. The chain uses TRBV6-5 and TRBJ1-6; no clear D. Trimming removed 0 bases at V and 9 bases at J, with 12 bases between. This CDR3 contains 15 residues. Per germline, CDR1 MNHEY and CDR2 SVGAGI. The CDR3 loop is CASSYSWDLGSPLHF. In DNA form, the CDR3 reads TGTGCCAGCAGTTACTCGTGGGATTTGGGTTCACCCCTCCACTTT.